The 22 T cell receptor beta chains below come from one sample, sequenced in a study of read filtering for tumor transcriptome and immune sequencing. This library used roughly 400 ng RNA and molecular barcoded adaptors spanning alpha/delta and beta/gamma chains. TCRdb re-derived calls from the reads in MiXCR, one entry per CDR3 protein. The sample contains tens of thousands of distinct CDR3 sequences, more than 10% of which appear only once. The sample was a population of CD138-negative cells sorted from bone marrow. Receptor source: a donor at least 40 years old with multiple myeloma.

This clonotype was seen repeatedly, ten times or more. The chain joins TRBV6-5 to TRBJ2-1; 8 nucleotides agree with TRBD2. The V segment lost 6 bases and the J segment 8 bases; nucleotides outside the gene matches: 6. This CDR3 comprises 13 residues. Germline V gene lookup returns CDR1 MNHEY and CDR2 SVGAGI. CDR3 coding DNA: TGTGCCAGCAGGCTAAGCGGGAGAGATGAGCAGTTCTTC. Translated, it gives CASRLSGRDEQFF.

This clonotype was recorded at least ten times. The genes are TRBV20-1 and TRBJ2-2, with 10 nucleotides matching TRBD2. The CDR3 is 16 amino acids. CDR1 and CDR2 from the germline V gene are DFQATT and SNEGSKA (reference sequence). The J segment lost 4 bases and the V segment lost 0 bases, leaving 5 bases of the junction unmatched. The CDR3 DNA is TGCAGTGCTAGAGATAAGCGGGAGGGCCTCACCGGGGAGCTGTTTTTT. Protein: CSARDKREGLTGELFF.

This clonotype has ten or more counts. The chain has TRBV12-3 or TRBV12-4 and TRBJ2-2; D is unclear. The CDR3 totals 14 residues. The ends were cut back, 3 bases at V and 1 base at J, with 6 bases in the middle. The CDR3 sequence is CASSLGRNTGELFF. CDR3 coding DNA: TGTGCCAGCAGTTTGGGTAGGAACACCGGGGAGCTGTTTTTT.

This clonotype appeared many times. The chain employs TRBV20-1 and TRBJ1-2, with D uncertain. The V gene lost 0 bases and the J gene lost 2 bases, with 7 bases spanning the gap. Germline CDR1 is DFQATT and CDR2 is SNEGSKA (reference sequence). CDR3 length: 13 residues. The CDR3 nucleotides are TGCAGTGCTAGAGAGGGCGGAAACTATGGCTACACCTTC. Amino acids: CSAREGGNYGYTF.

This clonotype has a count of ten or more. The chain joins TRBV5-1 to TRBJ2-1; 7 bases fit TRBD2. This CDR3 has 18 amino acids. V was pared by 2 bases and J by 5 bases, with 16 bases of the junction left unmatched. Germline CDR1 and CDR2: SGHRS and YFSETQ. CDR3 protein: CASSFRGGSFPTHNEQFF. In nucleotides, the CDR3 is TGCGCCAGCAGCTTTCGCGGCGGGAGCTTCCCCACACACAATGAGCAGTTCTTC.

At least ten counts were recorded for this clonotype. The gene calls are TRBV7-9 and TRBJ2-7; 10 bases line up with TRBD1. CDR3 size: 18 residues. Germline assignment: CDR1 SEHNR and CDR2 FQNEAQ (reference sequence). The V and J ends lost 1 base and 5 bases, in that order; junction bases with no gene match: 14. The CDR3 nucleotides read TGTGCCAGCAGCTTAGGGCGGCTTAGAGGGACAGGGGATAACGAGCAGTACTTC. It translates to CASSLGRLRGTGDNEQYF.

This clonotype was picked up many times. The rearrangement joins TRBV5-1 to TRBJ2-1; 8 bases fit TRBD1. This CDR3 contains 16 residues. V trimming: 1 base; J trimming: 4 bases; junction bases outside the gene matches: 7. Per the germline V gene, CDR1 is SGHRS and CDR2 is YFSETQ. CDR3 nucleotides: TGCGCCAGCAGCTTGTTAGGTCAGGGGGCGTACAATGAGCAGTTCTTC. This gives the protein CASSLLGQGAYNEQFF.

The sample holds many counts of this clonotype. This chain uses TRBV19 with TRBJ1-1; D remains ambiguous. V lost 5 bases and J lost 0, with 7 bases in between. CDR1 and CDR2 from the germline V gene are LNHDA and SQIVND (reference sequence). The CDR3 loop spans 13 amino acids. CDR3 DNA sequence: TGTGCCAGTAGTTTCCAGTTGAACACTGAAGCTTTCTTT. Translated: CASSFQLNTEAFF.

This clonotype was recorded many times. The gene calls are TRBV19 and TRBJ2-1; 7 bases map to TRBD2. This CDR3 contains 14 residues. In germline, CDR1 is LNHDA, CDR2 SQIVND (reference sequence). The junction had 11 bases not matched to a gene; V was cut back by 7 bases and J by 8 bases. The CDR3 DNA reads TGTGCCAGTACCTCGACCCCTAGCGGCTATGAGCAGTTCTTC. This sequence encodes CASTSTPSGYEQFF. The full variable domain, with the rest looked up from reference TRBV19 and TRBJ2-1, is DGGITQSPKYLFRKEGQNVTLSCEQNLNHDAMYWYRQDPGQGLRLIYYSQIVNDFQKGDIAEGYSVSREKKESFPLTVTSAQKNPTAFYLCASTSTPSGYEQFFGPGTRLTVL.

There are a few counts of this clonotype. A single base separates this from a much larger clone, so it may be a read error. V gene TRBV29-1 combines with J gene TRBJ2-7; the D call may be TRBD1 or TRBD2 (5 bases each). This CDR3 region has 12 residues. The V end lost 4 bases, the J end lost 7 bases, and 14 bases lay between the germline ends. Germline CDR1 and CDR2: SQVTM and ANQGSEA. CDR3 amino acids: CSVGASWGEQYF. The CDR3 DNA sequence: TGCAGCGTTGGGGCCAGTTGGGGGGAGCAGTACTTC.

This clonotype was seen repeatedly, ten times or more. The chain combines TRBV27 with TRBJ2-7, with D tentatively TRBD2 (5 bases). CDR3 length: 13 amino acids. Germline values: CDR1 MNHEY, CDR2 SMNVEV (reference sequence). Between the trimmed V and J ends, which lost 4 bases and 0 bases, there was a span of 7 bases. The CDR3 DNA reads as TGTGCCAGCAGTTGGAGGTCCTCCTACGAGCAGTACTTC. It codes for CASSWRSSYEQYF.

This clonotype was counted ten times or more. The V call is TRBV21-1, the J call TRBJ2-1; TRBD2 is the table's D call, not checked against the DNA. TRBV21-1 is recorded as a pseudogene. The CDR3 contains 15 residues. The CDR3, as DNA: TGTACCAGCAGCAATCCGACGACTAGCATCGATGAGCAGTTCTTC. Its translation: CTSSNPTTSIDEQFF.

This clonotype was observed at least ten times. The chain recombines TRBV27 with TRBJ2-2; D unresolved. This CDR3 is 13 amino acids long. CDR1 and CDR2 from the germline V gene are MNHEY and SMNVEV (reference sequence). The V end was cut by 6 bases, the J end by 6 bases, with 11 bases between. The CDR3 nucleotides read TGTGCCAGCAGCCGTCGCGGAGCCGGGGAGCTGTTTTTT. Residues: CASSRRGAGELFF.

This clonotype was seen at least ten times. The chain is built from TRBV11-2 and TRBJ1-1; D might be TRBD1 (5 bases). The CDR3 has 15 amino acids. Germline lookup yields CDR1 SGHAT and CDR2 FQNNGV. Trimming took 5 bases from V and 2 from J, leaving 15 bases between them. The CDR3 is CASSPQIRGNTEAFF. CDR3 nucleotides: TGTGCCAGCAGCCCCCAGATAAGGGGAAACACTGAAGCTTTCTTT.

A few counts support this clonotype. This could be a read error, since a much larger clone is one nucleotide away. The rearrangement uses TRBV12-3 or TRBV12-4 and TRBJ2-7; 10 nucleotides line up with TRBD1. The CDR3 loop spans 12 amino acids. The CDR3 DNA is TGTGCCGGCAGCAGGGACAGGGGCGAGCAGTACTTC. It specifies CAGSRDRGEQYF.

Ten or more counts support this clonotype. The DNA of the CDR3 is TGTGCCAGCAGCTCCCCTTCCGACAGGGACAAAAACATTCAGTACTTC. This sequence encodes CASSSPSDRDKNIQYF. V gene TRBV7-9 combines with J gene TRBJ2-4; 7 nucleotides align to TRBD1. The germline CDR1 and CDR2 sequences are SEHNR and FQNEAQ (reference sequence). V was clipped by 4 bases and J by 3 bases; unmatched bases: 9. The CDR3 totals 16 residues.

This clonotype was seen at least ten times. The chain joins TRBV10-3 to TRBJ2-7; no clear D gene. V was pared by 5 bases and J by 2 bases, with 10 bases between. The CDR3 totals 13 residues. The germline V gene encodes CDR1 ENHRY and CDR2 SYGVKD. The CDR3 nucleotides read TGTGCCATCAGTTCACACCTAACCTACGAGCAGTACTTC. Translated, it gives CAISSHLTYEQYF.

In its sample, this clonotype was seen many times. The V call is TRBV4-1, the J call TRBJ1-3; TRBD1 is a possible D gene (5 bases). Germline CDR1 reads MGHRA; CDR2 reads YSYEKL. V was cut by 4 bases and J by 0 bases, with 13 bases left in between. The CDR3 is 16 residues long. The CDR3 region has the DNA TGCGCCAGCAGCCCAGTTGGGACTGCCTCTGGAAACACCATATATTTT. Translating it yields CASSPVGTASGNTIYF.

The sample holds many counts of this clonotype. Written as DNA, the CDR3 is TGCGCCAGCAGCCAAGCCTGGACTAGCGGGGTCTCCTACGAGCAGTACTTC. Translating gives CASSQAWTSGVSYEQYF. The rearrangement links TRBV4-1 to TRBJ2-7, with 12 bases lining up with TRBD2. Germline CDR1 and CDR2: MGHRA and YSYEKL. Unmatched junction bases numbered 4, after V lost 1 base and J lost 0 bases. This CDR3 has 17 residues.

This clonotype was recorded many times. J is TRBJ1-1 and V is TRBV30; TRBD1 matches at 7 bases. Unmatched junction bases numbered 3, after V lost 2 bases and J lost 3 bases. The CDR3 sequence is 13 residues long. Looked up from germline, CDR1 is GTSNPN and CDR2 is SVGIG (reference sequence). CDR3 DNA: TGTGCCTGGAGTAAGACAGGGTACACTGAAGCTTTCTTT. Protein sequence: CAWSKTGYTEAFF. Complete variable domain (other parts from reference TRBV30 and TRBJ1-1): SQTIHQWPATLVQPVGSPLSLECTVEGTSNPNLYWYRQAAGRGLQLLFYSVGIGQISSEVPQNLSASRPQDRQFILSSKKLLLSDSGFYLCAWSKTGYTEAFFGQGTRLTVV.

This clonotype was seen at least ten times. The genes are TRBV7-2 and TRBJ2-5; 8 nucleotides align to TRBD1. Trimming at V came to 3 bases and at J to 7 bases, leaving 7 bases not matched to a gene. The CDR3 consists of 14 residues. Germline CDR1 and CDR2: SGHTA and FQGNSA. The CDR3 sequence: CASSFEGQGPTQYF. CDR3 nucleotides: TGTGCCAGCAGCTTTGAAGGACAGGGCCCGACCCAGTACTTC.

The CDR3 here is CASSLSSPPPDTQYF. The CDR3 DNA is TGTGCCAGCAGCTTAAGTTCCCCCCCCCCCGATACGCAGTATTTT. V is TRBV7-9 and J is TRBJ2-3; no definite D call. The CDR3 extends over 15 amino acids. The V gene's germline CDR1 is SEHNR and CDR2 FQNEAQ (reference sequence). V was cut by 2 bases and J by 6 bases, with 15 bases left in between. The whole variable domain, filled in from reference TRBV7-9 and TRBJ2-3, reads DTGVSQNPRHKITKRGQNVTFRCDPISEHNRLYWYRQTLGQGPEFLTYFQNEAQLEKSRLLSDRFSAERPKGSFSTLEIQRTEQGDSAMYLCASSLSSPPPDTQYFGPGTRLTVL.